This TCR beta chain was sequenced for a study of T-cell memory formation after mild COVID-19. Study-level information: Clusters of TCRs were largely donor specific. Study results and limitations: CM and EM subsets held most contracting CD4+ clones; EMRA held CD8+ ones. That cross-reactive memory joined was suggested by some responding clones appearing in pre-infection memory. Clones that contracted from day 15 to 85 had balanced CD4/CD8; later expanders were CD4+ biased.

Each CDR3 protein gets one entry after TCRdb re-called the 5' RACE reads with MiXCR. The data contain 350,000 to 500,000 distinct CDR3 sequences, about 22% of them singletons. As regards this clonotype: As yet, its antigen is unknown.

The germline V and J ends were trimmed by 4 bases and 7 bases, with 15 bases remaining between them. The CDR3 is 15 residues long. Germline assignment: CDR1 KGHDR and CDR2 SFDVKD. The clonotype originates from an adult woman who had mild COVID-19 (a few samples of this study predate the infection). Cell type and time point are not known. Sequenced sample: PBMCs or a T cell subset sorted from them (not recorded which). The chain couples TRBV24-1 to TRBJ2-2; D is perhaps TRBD1 (6 bases). Here the CDR3 DNA reads TGTGCCACCAGTGACCCCCGGACAGTCTTCGGGGAGCTGTTTTTT. Protein sequence: CATSDPRTVFGELFF.